This entry features one TCR beta chain sequence. The sample comes from a study of blood T cell repertoires in COVID-19. Across the study: T cells, B-cell-depleted T cells, or PBMCs provided the cDNA or gDNA that served as material.

The CDR3 is 15 amino acids. Per germline, CDR1 MDHEN and CDR2 SYDVKM. V shed 2 bases and J shed 0 bases, with 10 bases lying between them. Patients in Seattle were enrolled during active infection, then followed longitudinally. TCRdb keeps only in-frame clones here, not all; method: immunoSEQ multiplex PCR. This sample has a few hundred thousand clones, with roughly four fifths found just once. The origin of this receptor is a person aged 70 to 85 with COVID-19, enrolled during active disease. The sequenced material came from peripheral blood. The chain joins TRBV28 to TRBJ1-2; D is perhaps TRBD1 (5 bases). CDR3 protein: CASSLEGRTNYGYTF. In nucleotides, the CDR3 is TGTGCCAGCAGTTTAGAGGGGAGGACTAACTATGGCTACACCTTC.